The source of this TCR beta chain is a study of blood T cell repertoires in COVID-19. TCRdb's table, derived via immunoSEQ multiplex PCR, lists solely in-frame clones and lacks some. The table includes 200,000 to 250,000 clones, about 86% detected once. The ends were cut back, 3 bases at V and 3 bases at J, with 11 bases in the middle. Germline CDR1 and CDR2: SGHRS and YFSETQ. The CDR3 is made up of 14 amino acids. Specimen: PBMCs or T cells enriched from blood (not recorded which). The V gene is TRBV5-1, the J gene TRBJ2-3; weak D call: TRBD1 (5 bases). The TCR sequence derives from a woman aged 40 to 49 with acute COVID-19. The CDR3 is CASSSRAGTDTQYF. In DNA, the CDR3 is TGCGCCAGCAGCTCCCGGGCAGGGACAGATACGCAGTATTTT.